This TCR beta chain was sequenced during a study of somatic mutations in cytotoxic T cells in rheumatoid arthritis. TCRdb's table, derived via immunoSEQ multiplex PCR, lists solely in-frame clones and lacks some. The sample lists about 19,000 clones, about 83% seen once, with about 10% in the top ten. Sequenced: CD8+ T cells sorted from blood. The receptor's source is a man aged 18 to 35 with rheumatoid arthritis.

Written as DNA, the CDR3 is TGTGCCAGCAGCCCCCTCAGGGGCGCGGATGGCTACACCTTC. Translating it yields CASSPLRGADGYTF. This rearrangement joins TRBV7-3 to TRBJ1-2; D perhaps matches TRBD1 (6 bases). The V and J ends lost 5 bases and 6 bases respectively, with 16 bases between them. Germline CDR1 reads SGHTA; CDR2 reads FQGTGA. The CDR3 sequence is 14 residues long.